These T cell receptor beta chains were read from a single sample in a study of cytomegalovirus exposure and HLA in healthy donors. Assay used: immunoSEQ multiplex PCR; TCRdb lists only in-frame clones, some missing. The sample consists of 98,000 or so clones, approximately 94% of them appearing once. Sequenced material: PBMCs. The receptors derive from a woman aged 18-29 years in good health and CMV-seronegative. CDR3s leave out the opening cysteine and the closing phenylalanine or tryptophan. Not every row has a clone size; where given, it reads once, few, many or a size class.

v_call	j_call	clone_size	cdr3_aa
TRBV6-5	TRBJ2-3	-	ASSRLSTDTQY
TRBV7-9	TRBJ2-2	-	ASSLSARGRTGELF
TRBV7-8	TRBJ1-4	-	ASSLDAGGTEKLF
TRBV4-1	TRBJ2-3	-	ASSQERGGGTDTQY
TRBV7-7	TRBJ2-5	-	ASSLGSGTGETQY
TRBV5-1	TRBJ1-1	-	ASSLGGLGAGTEAF
TRBV7-2	TRBJ2-2	-	ASSPRTGPGELF
TRBV7-9	TRBJ1-1	-	ASSYYTNTEAF
TRBV6-5	TRBJ1-5	-	ASSSDSYQPQH
TRBV30	TRBJ1-1	-	AWSSRQGWPEAF
TRBV5-4	TRBJ2-3	-	ASSLNSGGGILDTQY
TRBV7-8	TRBJ1-3	-	ASSSDRAGNTIY
TRBV10-3	TRBJ2-3	-	AIAGTSGGPFGTDTQY
TRBV28	TRBJ1-2	-	ASSLAQGYGYT
TRBV5-1	TRBJ2-7	-	ASSEDSWGYEQY
TRBV19	TRBJ2-4	-	ASSITSGDLAKNIQY
TRBV6-1	TRBJ1-5	-	ASSEGLVAVNQPQH
TRBV5-1	TRBJ1-1	-	ASSFQDLNTEAF
TRBV7-6	TRBJ2-7	-	ASSLAPGGNEQY
TRBV28	TRBJ2-7	-	ASSFLTLAGRSYEQY
TRBV5-1	TRBJ2-7	-	ASSFRDRGLYEQY
TRBV14	TRBJ2-1	-	ASSPKYSGVNEQF
TRBV19	TRBJ2-7	few	ASSQRSSGDYEQY
TRBV5-1	TRBJ2-3	-	ASSLGWATDTQY
TRBV28	TRBJ1-2	once	ASIRDRLFYGYT
TRBV7-6	TRBJ1-5	-	ASSLGPGVGQPQH
TRBV28	TRBJ2-1	-	ASSLGSRGKQF
TRBV4-3	TRBJ2-3	-	ASSQETGDFPDTQY
TRBV7-3	TRBJ1-4	-	ASDGGAEKKLF
TRBV6-1	TRBJ2-7	few	ASSGTGGEQY
TRBV28	TRBJ2-7	-	ASSLLSRYEQY
TRBV4-2	TRBJ1-6	-	ASSQEGTPGLSYNSPLH
TRBV10-3	TRBJ2-2	-	AISVGENTGELF
TRBV4-1	TRBJ2-5	-	ASSQDSRAGVAWETQY
TRBV7-2	TRBJ2-3	once	ASSLAVTSSPDTQY
TRBV5-6	TRBJ1-4	once	ASSMGVANEKLF